Each of the 30 T cell receptor beta chains below was sequenced from the same sample in a study of cytomegalovirus exposure and HLA in healthy donors. PCR involved 60 Vbeta and 13 Jbeta primers. Sequencing used immunoSEQ multiplex PCR; TCRdb keeps in-frame clones, though not all of them. Among 75,000 to 90,000 clones listed, almost 80% were seen once. Specimen: PBMCs. These receptors came from a woman in her thirties or forties in good health and CMV-seropositive.

This clone showed up just once. At the DNA level, this CDR3 is encoded by other sequences in the same sample as well. The rearrangement links TRBV7-2 to TRBJ1-5; D gene unclear. Germline CDR1 SGHTA, CDR2 FQGNSA. The CDR3 runs 13 residues. Trimming pared 2 bases from V and 2 bases from J, leaving 4 bases between. The CDR3, as DNA: TGTGCCAGCAGCTTACGAGGCAATCAGCCCCAGCATTTT. It specifies CASSLRGNQPQHF.

This clone was seen more than once but under ten times. The V and J genes are TRBV28 and TRBJ2-1; 11 nucleotides match TRBD2. Germline trimming cut 3 bases from V and 9 bases from J; bases unmatched to any gene: 7. The CDR3 loop spans 15 amino acids. CDR1 MDHEN and CDR2 SYDVKM come from the germline V gene. CDR3 in DNA: TGTGCCAGCAGTTTTCACGGACTAGCGGGCGGTGAGCAGTTCTTC. It yields the protein CASSFHGLAGGEQFF.

This clone was observed a few times. V is TRBV27 and J is TRBJ2-4; a weak D match, TRBD2 (7 bases). This CDR3 spans 16 amino acids. V shed 8 bases and J shed 0 bases, with 17 bases lying between them. Germline V CDR1 and CDR2: MNHEY, SMNVEV (reference sequence). CDR3 sequence (DNA): TGTGCCAGCGGGAGGGGAGGACAGCTAGCCAAAAACATTCAGTACTTC. Translation gives CASGRGGQLAKNIQYF.

The chain joins TRBV6-1 to TRBJ1-1, with 8 nucleotides matching TRBD1. This CDR3 is 12 amino acids long. Germline lookup yields CDR1 MNHNS and CDR2 SASEGT. Germline trimming cut 6 bases from V and 8 bases from J; bases unmatched to any gene: 5. The CDR3 region has the DNA TGTGCCAGCAGGAACCGGGACAGGGAAGCTTTCTTT. Translated: CASRNRDREAFF.

The CDR3 bases are TGTGCCAGCAGTCCCTATCGGGGTGCAACTAATGAAAAACTGTTTTTT. Protein sequence: CASSPYRGATNEKLFF. The V call is TRBV27, the J call TRBJ1-4; D not resolved. The germline V and J ends were trimmed by 5 bases and 0 bases, with 13 bases remaining between them. This CDR3 is 16 amino acids long. Germline CDR1 and CDR2: MNHEY and SMNVEV (reference sequence).

This chain uses TRBV19 with TRBJ2-5; D is uncertain. V lost 5 bases and J lost 5, with 12 bases in between. CDR3 length: 13 amino acids. The germline V gene has CDR1 LNHDA and CDR2 SQIVND (reference sequence). The CDR3 here is CASSLRFFETQYF. As DNA, the CDR3 is TGTGCCAGTAGTCTTCGGTTTTTCGAGACCCAGTACTTC.

The chain employs TRBV2 and TRBJ1-2, with 7 bases matching TRBD1. Germline CDR1 and CDR2: SNHLY and FYNNEI. With 2 bases clipped from V and 3 bases from J, the junction kept 15 bases outside the gene matches. CDR3 length equals 18 residues. Written as DNA, the CDR3 is TGTGCCAGCAGTGAAATCAAGGGTGCAGGGGGGAAATACTATGGCTACACCTTC. It is translated as CASSEIKGAGGKYYGYTF.

This chain uses TRBV19 with TRBJ1-2; 10 bases align to TRBD1. Germline CDR1 and CDR2: LNHDA and SQIVND (reference sequence). V dropped 4 bases and J dropped 0; count of bases not matched to a gene: 8. This CDR3 is 17 amino acids long. The DNA for the CDR3 is TGTGCCAGTAGTAAGGGCCGGGACAGGGGAACTAACTATGGCTACACCTTC. This sequence encodes CASSKGRDRGTNYGYTF.

The chain couples TRBV6-6 to TRBJ1-6; 8 nucleotides agree with TRBD1. CDR3 size: 12 residues. CDR1 is MNHNY, CDR2 SVGAGI, per germline (reference sequence). V lost 6 bases, J lost 8 bases, and 0 bases stayed unmatched. The CDR3 region has the DNA TGTGCCAGCAGGACAGGGGATTCACCCCTCCACTTT. It encodes CASRTGDSPLHF.

The chain joins TRBV30 to TRBJ2-5, with 8 nucleotides matching TRBD2. With V trimmed by 3 bases and J by 2 bases, 5 bases remained unmatched. Germline V CDR1 and CDR2: GTSNPN, SVGIG (reference sequence). CDR3 length equals 14 residues. As DNA, the CDR3 is TGTGCCTGGAGCGGGGGGGCAACTCAAGAGACCCAGTACTTC. This codes for CAWSGGATQETQYF.

V gene TRBV7-2 combines with J gene TRBJ2-5, with D possibly matching TRBD1 (6 bases). In germline, CDR1 is SGHTA, CDR2 FQGNSA. CDR3 length equals 15 residues. Trimming pared 4 bases from V and 2 bases from J, leaving 14 bases between. CDR3 region: CASSSQGYGQETQYF. The DNA for the CDR3 is TGTGCCAGCAGCTCTCAGGGGTACGGACAAGAGACCCAGTACTTC.

This chain links TRBV30 with TRBJ2-5; 9 bases are shared with TRBD1. The J call may be incorrect, as the DNA end agrees better with TRBJ2-7. Germline values: CDR1 GTSNPN, CDR2 SVGIG (reference sequence). This CDR3 has 14 amino acids. CDR3 region: CAWSSGTGINEQYF. CDR3 coding DNA: TGTGCCTGGAGTTCCGGGACAGGGATCAACGAGCAGTACTTC.

The chain recombines TRBV5-1 with TRBJ2-7; 10 bases agree with TRBD1. V was pared by 4 bases and J by 2 bases, with 15 bases of the junction left unmatched. The CDR3 has 18 residues. Germline lookup yields CDR1 SGHRS and CDR2 YFSETQ. CDR3 loop: CASSLPKGQGTFPYEQYF. CDR3 nucleotides: TGCGCCAGCAGCCTCCCAAAGGGACAGGGGACCTTTCCCTACGAGCAGTACTTC.

The rearrangement links TRBV30 to TRBJ1-5; 10 nucleotides line up with TRBD1. The CDR3 spans 15 residues. Germline V gene sequence: CDR1 GTSNPN, CDR2 SVGIG (reference sequence). Germline trimming cut 2 bases from V and 5 bases from J; bases unmatched to any gene: 6. The CDR3 spells CAWSHDRGRDQPQHF. The CDR3 nucleotides read TGTGCCTGGAGTCACGACAGGGGGCGCGATCAGCCCCAGCATTTT. The variable domain in full, with the rest retrieved from reference TRBV30 and TRBJ1-5, is SQTIHQWPATLVQPVGSPLSLECTVEGTSNPNLYWYRQAAGRGLQLLFYSVGIGQISSEVPQNLSASRPQDRQFILSSKKLLLSDSGFYLCAWSHDRGRDQPQHFGDGTRLSIL.

This chain joins TRBV7-9 and TRBJ2-7, with D possibly matching TRBD2 (5 bases). This CDR3 is built from 15 residues. Trimming shortened V by 5 bases and J by 0 bases, and 14 bases separated the two germline ends. Germline V gene sequence: CDR1 SEHNR, CDR2 FQNEAQ (reference sequence). The CDR3 here is CASSGNFGDSYEQYF. In nucleotides, the CDR3 is TGTGCCAGCAGCGGTAATTTCGGGGACTCCTACGAGCAGTACTTC.

This clone showed up just a few times. This chain joins TRBV5-1 and TRBJ1-3; D uncertain. The CDR3 is 16 amino acids. The V gene's germline CDR1 is SGHRS and CDR2 YFSETQ. The V and J ends lost 3 bases and 0 bases respectively, with 13 bases between them. CDR3 sequence: CASSWAGLDSGNTIYF. The DNA of the CDR3 is TGCGCCAGCAGCTGGGCAGGCCTGGACTCTGGAAACACCATATATTTT.

This sequence joins TRBV6-6 and TRBJ1-1; TRBD1 is a possible D gene (5 bases). From germline, CDR1 is MNHNY and CDR2 SVGAGI (reference sequence). The CDR3 consists of 13 residues. Trimming removed 6 bases from V and 5 bases from J, with 13 bases in between. The CDR3 is CASSWGEGTEAFF. The CDR3 DNA reads as TGTGCCAGCAGCTGGGGGGAAGGAACTGAAGCTTTCTTT.

The J gene is TRBJ2-7, the V gene TRBV7-2, with a possible D match to TRBD2 (6 bases). The germline V and J ends were trimmed by 5 bases and 6 bases, with 14 bases remaining between them. CDR3 length equals 13 residues. Germline V gene sequence: CDR1 SGHTA, CDR2 FQGNSA. The chain's CDR3 is CASSPVGGAEQYF. In DNA form, the CDR3 reads TGTGCCAGCAGCCCTGTGGGCGGGGCCGAGCAGTACTTC.

This clone was counted a single time. The gene calls are TRBV9 and TRBJ2-3; possibly TRBD2 for D (6 bases). Germline V gene data show CDR1 as SGDLS and CDR2 as YYNGEE. CDR3 length equals 15 residues. Trimming took off 4 bases at V and 2 bases at J, with 14 bases between the two ends. CDR3 protein: CASSLEAGLTDTQYF. Here the CDR3 DNA reads TGTGCCAGCAGCTTAGAGGCGGGACTCACAGATACGCAGTATTTT.

The CDR3 sequence is CASSSYRGGGSNQPQHF. Here the CDR3 DNA reads TGTGCCAGCAGCTCTTACAGGGGGGGCGGCAGCAATCAGCCCCAGCATTTT. The rearrangement links TRBV5-6 to TRBJ1-5; 8 nucleotides match TRBD1. The germline V gene has CDR1 SGHDT and CDR2 YYEEEE. Germline trimming cut 3 bases from V and 1 base from J; bases unmatched to any gene: 9. There are 17 residues in the CDR3.

The chain recombines TRBV25-1 with TRBJ2-7; 10 positions agree with TRBD1. V gave up 1 base and J gave up 5 bases; unmatched junction bases: 8. The germline gives CDR1 MGHDK, CDR2 SYGVNS. There are 16 residues in the CDR3. The CDR3 spells CASSELGSGTGDEQYF. The CDR3 nucleotides are TGTGCCAGCAGTGAATTGGGTTCCGGGACAGGGGACGAGCAGTACTTC.

V usage is TRBV20-1 and J usage is TRBJ1-1; D is uncertain. CDR3 length equals 10 residues. The V gene's germline CDR1 is DFQATT and CDR2 SNEGSKA (reference sequence). Trimming removed 3 bases at V and 3 bases at J, with 2 bases between. The CDR3 region has the DNA TGCAGTGCTAGCTACACTGAAGCTTTCTTT. It specifies CSASYTEAFF.

This clone was seen a handful of times. V and J are TRBV5-4 and TRBJ1-1; the match to TRBD1 covers 11 bases. V lost 4 bases and J lost 0; bases outside the gene matches: 5. The CDR3 runs 16 residues. The germline V gene encodes CDR1 SGHNT and CDR2 YYREEE (reference sequence). CDR3 nucleotides: TGTGCCAGCAGCCAGGGACAGGGGGTTCTGAACACTGAAGCTTTCTTT. Translating it yields CASSQGQGVLNTEAFF.

The rearrangement joins TRBV6-1 to TRBJ2-3, with 11 bases lining up with TRBD2. The germline V gene has CDR1 MNHNS and CDR2 SASEGT. V lost 5 bases and J lost 5; bases outside the gene matches: 6. The CDR3 spans 15 residues. As DNA, the CDR3 is TGTGCCAGCAGTAATAGCGGGGGGGTAGGAGATACGCAGTATTTT. It encodes CASSNSGGVGDTQYF.

V gene TRBV5-1 combines with J gene TRBJ2-1; TRBD2 aligns across 10 bases. The CDR3 sequence is 17 residues long. Germline CDR1 is SGHRS and CDR2 is YFSETQ. V lost 7 bases, J lost 7 bases, and 17 bases stayed unmatched. DNA for the CDR3: TGCGCCAGCCAGTGGGAATTAGCGGGGGGAAGGAAAAATGAGCAGTTCTTC. Translating gives CASQWELAGGRKNEQFF.

This clone was detected a few times. One end of the junction fails to match germline, which may point to a read error. The J gene is TRBJ1-1, the V gene TRBV5-6, with a tentative D call TRBD1 (6 bases). The CDR3 sequence is 14 residues long. CDR1 and CDR2 (germline): SGHDT, YYEEEE. CDR3 bases: TGTGCCAGCAGACAACAGGGTATCAGGTCTGAGGCTTTCTTT. It encodes CASRQQGIRSEAFF.

V usage is TRBV2 and J usage is TRBJ1-2, with TRBD1 matching over 8 bases. This CDR3 is 15 amino acids long. Losses at the gene ends were 6 bases for V and 5 bases for J; bases not matched to a gene: 11. The germline V gene encodes CDR1 SNHLY and CDR2 FYNNEI. In nucleotides, the CDR3 is TGTGCCAGCAGATATTATTCGACAGGGGATTATGGCTACACCTTC. This encodes CASRYYSTGDYGYTF.

The chain joins TRBV15 to TRBJ2-7; 8 nucleotides align to TRBD2. The CDR3 runs to 14 residues. Germline V gene data show CDR1 as LNHNV and CDR2 as YYDKDF (reference sequence). V lost 1 base and J lost 3; bases outside the gene matches: 2. The CDR3 DNA is TGTGCCACCAGCAGAGCCGGGGGGGACTACGAGCAGTACTTC. Its protein is CATSRAGGDYEQYF.

A few counts support this clone. The chain links TRBV4-2 to TRBJ2-5; 8 nucleotides agree with TRBD2. V was pared by 0 bases and J by 7 bases, with 16 bases of the junction left unmatched. Germline CDR1 reads LGHNA; CDR2 reads YNFKEQ. The CDR3 totals 18 residues. The DNA of the CDR3 is TGTGCCAGCAGCCAAGATGGCCCATTCGGCGGGGGGCCCACGACCCAGTACTTC. It codes for CASSQDGPFGGGPTTQYF.

The gene calls are TRBV29-1 and TRBJ1-2, with TRBD1 matching 11 bases. Germline trimming cut 6 bases from V and 6 bases from J; bases unmatched to any gene: 9. This CDR3 has 14 amino acids. Germline V gene lookup returns CDR1 SQVTM and CDR2 ANQGSEA. The CDR3 nucleotides are TGCAGCGTGCGCGATGGACAGGGGGCAAATGGCTACACCTTC. Translation: CSVRDGQGANGYTF. The full variable domain, its missing parts supplied by reference TRBV29-1 and TRBJ1-2, is SAVISQKPSRDICQRGTSLTIQCQVDSQVTMMFWYRQQPGQSLTLIATANQGSEATYESGFVIDKFPISRPNLTFSTLTVSNMSPEDSSIYLCSVRDGQGANGYTFGSGTRLTVV.